The 28 T cell receptor beta chains listed next were all sequenced from one sample in a study of T cells in Graves' hyperthyroidism and ophthalmopathy (dated by TCRdb to between 2018 and 2021). Library creation used multiplex PCR. TCRdb shows the sequencer as Illumina HiSeq 2000. The TCR beta CDR3 regions were amplified from the RNA transcripts. A first-round RT-PCR of the TCR CDR3 used the HTBI primer set with the Qiagen OneStep RT-PCR kit. TCRdb itself trimmed the public reads at Q25 with fastp, ran MiXCR and retained productive beta chains. Each CDR3 protein gets just one entry, which takes the most common genes and DNA from the rows behind it. This sample holds 300,000 to 450,000 distinct CDR3 sequences; 25% were observed only once. Together, the top ten hold roughly 70% of the sample. The specimen was blood. The source of these receptors is a man aged 45-65 years with Graves' hyperthyroidism.

This clonotype was recorded a few times. The chain uses TRBV2 and TRBJ1-4; D not resolved. Germline CDR1 is SNHLY and CDR2 is FYNNEI. The ends were cut back, 5 bases at V and 8 bases at J, with 15 bases in the middle. The CDR3 contains 14 residues. The DNA for the CDR3 is TGTGCCAGCAGTCATGCCACTGTCGGGGAAAAACTGTTTTTT. It is translated as CASSHATVGEKLFF.

In this sample, this clonotype turned up a few times. The chain couples TRBV6-1 to TRBJ1-1, with TRBD1 as a possible D gene (5 bases). Germline assignment: CDR1 MNHNS and CDR2 SASEGT. The CDR3 is 13 amino acids. V was cut by 8 bases and J by 6 bases, with 16 bases left in between. This CDR3 reads CASSAPGSPEAFF. The DNA of the CDR3 is TGTGCCAGCTCGGCACCAGGGAGCCCTGAAGCTTTCTTT.

A remark on this clonotype: An end of the junction differs from the germline gene, which may be a read error. The rearrangement links TRBV5-1 to TRBJ1-4; D remains unclear. The CDR3 has 12 residues. Germline loops: CDR1 SGHRS, CDR2 YFSETQ. CDR3 in DNA: TGCGCCAACAGCTTCGGTAATGAAAAACTGTTTTTT. Protein product: CANSFGNEKLFF.

Only a few counts were recorded for this clonotype. The chain carries TRBV5-1 and TRBJ1-1; maybe TRBD1 (5 bases). The CDR3 totals 14 residues. CDR1 is SGHRS and CDR2 is YFSETQ in the germline V gene. V was clipped by 2 bases and J by 0 bases, with 8 bases between them. The CDR3 bases are TGCGCCAGCAGCTTCGAGGGACTGAACACTGAAGCTTTCTTT. As protein: CASSFEGLNTEAFF.

The sample holds a few counts of this clonotype. The genes are TRBV3-1 and TRBJ1-1; weak D call: TRBD1 (5 bases). The CDR3 is 13 residues long. From germline, CDR1 is LGHDT and CDR2 YNNKEL (reference sequence). Deletions cut 4 bases from V and 6 bases from J, with 12 bases between. CDR3 in DNA: TGTGCCAGCAGCCCCCATAGAGGGGCTGAAGCTTTCTTT. Translated, it gives CASSPHRGAEAFF.

V and J are TRBV29-1 and TRBJ2-1, with a tentative D call TRBD2 (7 bases). V lost 3 bases and J 6 bases, leaving 9 bases between the germline ends. The CDR3 has 12 residues. The germline CDR1 and CDR2 sequences are SQVTM and ANQGSEA. CDR3: CSVDGGRNEQFF. The CDR3 DNA is TGCAGCGTTGACGGGGGGCGCAATGAGCAGTTCTTC.

This clonotype was seen at least ten times. The chain has TRBV24-1 and TRBJ2-2; D unresolved. Germline V gene lookup returns CDR1 KGHDR and CDR2 SFDVKD. The CDR3 covers 13 residues. V gave up 9 bases and J gave up 2 bases, with 9 bases separating them. The CDR3 loop reads CATLEPNTGELFF. The CDR3 DNA reads TGTGCCACCCTTGAACCCAACACCGGGGAGCTGTTTTTT.

This clonotype has a count of ten or more. The J gene is TRBJ2-5, the V gene TRBV11-2, with TRBD2 matching over 11 bases. CDR3 length equals 17 residues. V lost 7 bases to trimming and J lost 5 bases; unmatched junction nucleotides: 15. Germline lookup yields CDR1 SGHAT and CDR2 FQNNGV. In nucleotides, the CDR3 is TGTGCCAGCAATCGGGGACTAGCGGTCCGAGCAGCGGAGACCCAGTACTTC. Translating it yields CASNRGLAVRAAETQYF.

This clonotype showed up just a few times. The chain joins TRBV18 to TRBJ1-1; the D gene is possibly TRBD1 (5 bases). Per germline, CDR1 KGHSH and CDR2 LQKENI. V lost 6 bases and J 2 bases, leaving 19 bases between the germline ends. The CDR3 is made up of 16 amino acids. The CDR3 region is CASSLGWDSENTEAFF. Written as DNA, the CDR3 is TGTGCCAGCTCTCTCGGCTGGGACTCAGAAAACACTGAAGCTTTCTTT.

This clonotype was detected only a few times. This sequence joins TRBV28 and TRBJ1-2; TRBD1 might be the D (5 bases). The germline V gene encodes CDR1 MDHEN and CDR2 SYDVKM. The germline V and J ends were trimmed by 5 bases and 4 bases, with 20 bases remaining between them. The CDR3 has 16 residues. For the CDR3, the DNA is TGTGCCAGCAGTGCCGGGGGGTCCGACCCAAGCTATGGCTACACCTTC. Amino acid sequence: CASSAGGSDPSYGYTF.

The chain recombines TRBV13 with TRBJ2-7; 7 bases agree with TRBD2. Germline V CDR1 and CDR2: PRHDT, FYEKMQ (reference sequence). Trimming cost V 6 bases and J 0 bases; bases outside gene matches: 8. The CDR3 loop spans 15 amino acids. The chain's CDR3 is CASSPASGNSYEQYF. As DNA, the CDR3 is TGTGCCAGCAGTCCGGCTAGCGGCAACTCCTACGAGCAGTACTTC. The complete variable domain, with remaining parts taken from reference TRBV13 and TRBJ2-7, reads AAGVIQSPRHLIKEKRETATLKCYPIPRHDTVYWYQQGPGQDPQFLISFYEKMQSDKGSIPDRFSAQQFSDYHSELNMSSLELGDSALYFCASSPASGNSYEQYFGPGTRLTVT.

This sequence joins TRBV6-1 and TRBJ1-5; maybe TRBD1 (5 bases). V dropped 6 bases and J dropped 3 bases, with 21 bases sitting between them. CDR3 length: 17 amino acids. CDR1 MNHNS and CDR2 SASEGT come from the germline V gene. CDR3 coding DNA: TGTGCCAGCAGCCATAATAGCGGGGACGTCTCCAATCAGCCCCAGCATTTT. Protein sequence: CASSHNSGDVSNQPQHF.

This sequence joins TRBV20-1 and TRBJ1-2; possible D gene TRBD1, 5 bases. Trimming stripped 3 bases from V and 7 bases from J, with 6 bases between. The length of the CDR3 is 10 residues. The germline gives CDR1 DFQATT, CDR2 SNEGSKA (reference sequence). CDR3 amino acids: CSASRAGYTF. The CDR3 DNA reads as TGCAGTGCTAGCAGGGCTGGCTACACCTTC.

This chain connects TRBV5-1 to TRBJ2-7; 11 positions agree with TRBD2. V was clipped by 3 bases and J by 3 bases; unmatched bases: 8. The CDR3 has 16 amino acids. The germline V gene has CDR1 SGHRS and CDR2 YFSETQ. The CDR3 bases are TGCGCCAGCAGCTCTGGACTAGCGGGCCAAAACTACGAGCAGTACTTC. Amino acid sequence: CASSSGLAGQNYEQYF.

The CDR3 sequence is CSARGLGYEQYF. For the CDR3, the DNA is TGCAGTGCTAGAGGGCTGGGCTACGAGCAGTACTTC. The chain is built from TRBV20-1 and TRBJ2-7; D is unclear. Trimming left V 1 base short and J 3 bases short, with 7 bases between. Germline-derived CDR1 and CDR2 are DFQATT and SNEGSKA (reference sequence). The length of the CDR3 is 12 residues.

The chain recombines TRBV20-1 with TRBJ1-1, with 10 bases that match TRBD1. Germline values: CDR1 DFQATT, CDR2 SNEGSKA (reference sequence). This CDR3 has 19 amino acids. The junction had 19 bases not matched to a gene; V was cut back by 2 bases and J by 4 bases. This CDR3 is CSARPLGTGDARLGTEAFF. DNA for the CDR3: TGCAGTGCTAGACCCCTCGGGACAGGGGACGCCAGGTTGGGCACTGAAGCTTTCTTT.

This clonotype was seen only once. The rearrangement joins TRBV12-3 or TRBV12-4 to TRBJ1-5, with TRBD1 identical over 8 bases. With 3 bases clipped from V and 5 bases from J, the junction kept 3 bases outside the gene matches. This CDR3 comprises 14 residues. CDR3 sequence reads: CASSLTGAHQPQHF. The CDR3 region has the DNA TGTGCCAGCAGTTTGACAGGGGCCCATCAGCCCCAGCATTTT.

This clonotype was recorded a few times. This sequence joins TRBV7-9 and TRBJ2-1; D is possibly TRBD2 (5 bases). The CDR3 loop spans 13 amino acids. Trimming removed 5 bases at V and 9 bases at J, with 14 bases between. Germline CDR1 and CDR2: SEHNR and FQNEAQ (reference sequence). The CDR3: CASSPPGSSEQFF. DNA for the CDR3: TGTGCCAGCAGCCCCCCGGGAAGCAGTGAGCAGTTCTTC.

This clonotype has only a few counts. The chain links TRBV2 to TRBJ2-6; a weak D match, TRBD1 (5 bases). This CDR3 has 17 amino acids. Germline CDR1 reads SNHLY; CDR2 reads FYNNEI. Trimming left V 2 bases short and J 0 bases short, with 11 bases between. The CDR3 loop reads CASSEYRRSSGANVLTF. Here the CDR3 DNA reads TGTGCCAGCAGTGAATACAGGCGGAGCTCTGGGGCCAACGTCCTGACTTTC. Supplemented by reference TRBV2 and TRBJ2-6, the full variable domain reads EPEVTQTPSHQVTQMGQEVILRCVPISNHLYFYWYRQILGQKVEFLVSFYNNEISEKSEIFDDQFSVERPDGSNFTLKIRSTKLEDSAMYFCASSEYRRSSGANVLTFGAGSRLTVL.

The sample holds a few counts of this clonotype. The chain is built from TRBV6-1 and TRBJ2-1; D tentatively reads TRBD1 or TRBD2 (6 bases each). This CDR3 has 15 amino acids. The V end lost 1 base, the J end lost 6 bases, and 13 bases lay between the germline ends. Germline assignment: CDR1 MNHNS and CDR2 SASEGT. CDR3 sequence reads: CASSEVGGGGNEQFF. As DNA, the CDR3 is TGTGCCAGCAGTGAAGTCGGAGGGGGTGGCAATGAGCAGTTCTTC.

This clonotype came up a few times. V usage is TRBV5-6 and J usage is TRBJ2-7, with a tentative D call TRBD1 (6 bases). The CDR3 covers 14 residues. Germline assignment: CDR1 SGHDT and CDR2 YYEEEE. V was cut by 2 bases and J by 2 bases, with 11 bases left in between. CDR3 nucleotide sequence: TGTGCCAGCAGCTTTCGACAGGAAACCTACGAGCAGTACTTC. Protein product: CASSFRQETYEQYF.

The genes are TRBV30 and TRBJ1-4; the D gene is possibly TRBD1 (5 bases). In germline, CDR1 is GTSNPN, CDR2 SVGIG (reference sequence). V gave up 3 bases and J gave up 7 bases, with 9 bases separating them. The CDR3 is 12 amino acids. This chain's CDR3 is CAWSPGREKLFF. The CDR3 nucleotides read TGTGCCTGGAGCCCAGGGCGTGAAAAACTGTTTTTT.

The genes are TRBV7-9 and TRBJ2-4, with D perhaps TRBD2 (6 bases). The V end was cut by 4 bases, the J end by 8 bases, with 12 bases between. This CDR3 is 13 amino acids long. Germline CDR1 is SEHNR and CDR2 is FQNEAQ (reference sequence). The CDR3 sequence: CASSSPGGHIQYF. CDR3 nucleotides: TGTGCCAGCAGCTCCCCCGGGGGACACATTCAGTACTTC.

Comments on this clonotype: A much larger clonotype is one base distant, so this may be a read error. The genes are TRBV12-3 or TRBV12-4 and TRBJ2-5; 11 positions match TRBD1. Trimming removed 5 bases from V and 2 bases from J; junction bases left unmatched: 4. This CDR3 region has 15 residues. The CDR3 here is CASSVWDRGQETQYF. The CDR3 region has the DNA TGTGCCAGCAGTGTATGGGACAGGGGGCAAGAGACCCAGTACTTC.

This clonotype has only a few counts. The CDR3 sequence: CASSQMGRISYNEQFF. The CDR3 nucleotides read TGTGCCAGCAGCCAGATGGGACGGATCTCCTACAATGAGCAGTTCTTC. The chain joins TRBV14 to TRBJ2-1; D possibly uses TRBD1 or TRBD2 (5 bases each). This CDR3 contains 16 residues. V shed 3 bases and J shed 0 bases, with 12 bases lying between them. CDR1 and CDR2 from the germline V gene are SGHDN and FVKESK.

The rearrangement uses TRBV27 and TRBJ1-5; a weak D match, TRBD1 (5 bases). This CDR3 contains 13 residues. Germline CDR1 and CDR2: MNHEY and SMNVEV (reference sequence). Trimming stripped 6 bases from V and 7 bases from J, with 13 bases between. The CDR3 region has the DNA TGTGCCAGCAGCCACCTGCCAGGGCAGCCCCAGCATTTT. Its protein product is CASSHLPGQPQHF.

The chain combines TRBV18 with TRBJ2-1; D possibly corresponds to TRBD2 (5 bases). The length of the CDR3 is 15 residues. Trimming removed 4 bases from V and 4 bases from J, with 14 bases in between. Germline V gene sequence: CDR1 KGHSH, CDR2 LQKENI. CDR3 DNA: TGTGCCAGCTCACGAGGGAATCGGGGTTACAATGAGCAGTTCTTC. Translated, it gives CASSRGNRGYNEQFF. Drawing the rest from reference TRBV18 and TRBJ2-1, the complete variable domain is NAGVMQNPRHLVRRRGQEARLRCSPMKGHSHVYWYRQLPEEGLKFMVYLQKENIIDESGMPKERFSAEFPKEGPSILRIQQVVRGDSAAYFCASSRGNRGYNEQFFGPGTRLTVL.

This clonotype was picked up many times. The chain couples TRBV5-1 to TRBJ1-1; 11 nucleotides match TRBD1. This CDR3 has 15 amino acids. The germline gives CDR1 SGHRS, CDR2 YFSETQ. Trimming at V came to 4 bases and at J to 5 bases, leaving 7 bases not matched to a gene. The CDR3 nucleotides are TGCGCCAGCAGCACCGGACAGGGGGCTTATACTGAAGCTTTCTTT. Its translation: CASSTGQGAYTEAFF.